A selection of T cell receptor beta chains follows, all from one sample in a study of technical replicates of blood from a few donors. Libraries were prepared by immunoSEQ multiplex PCR; TCRdb keeps only in-frame clonotypes and omits some of them. Among approximately 80,000 clones listed, 75% to 90% were seen once. The specimen was T cells isolated from PBMCs. Source of these receptors: a human donor in good health. CDR3s include the opening cysteine and the closing phenylalanine or tryptophan. A D gene is named only where the DNA matches it firmly. A clone size is listed for some rows: how often the clone was seen (once, few, many), or a class if it is expanded.

abundance,v_gene,d_gene,j_gene,CDR3aa,CDR3nt
-,TRBV5-1,-,TRBJ2-7,CASSLGDGYEQYF,TGCGCCAGCAGCTTGGGAGACGGGTACGAGCAGTACTTC
-,TRBV7-9,-,TRBJ2-7,CASSLMEGAYEQYF,TGTGCCAGCAGCTTAATGGAAGGGGCGTACGAGCAGTACTTC
-,TRBV18,-,TRBJ1-1,CASSISGEMNTEAFF,TGTGCCAGCTCAATCTCAGGGGAGATGAACACTGAAGCTTTCTTT
-,TRBV9,TRBD1,TRBJ2-7,CASSATGGSYEQYF,TGTGCCAGCAGCGCGACAGGGGGCTCCTACGAGCAGTACTTC
-,TRBV19,TRBD2,TRBJ2-3,CASSITLAASTDTQYF,TGTGCCAGTAGTATCACACTAGCGGCTAGCACAGATACGCAGTATTTT
-,TRBV2,-,TRBJ1-4,CASSEWMGGEKLFF,TGTGCCAGCAGTGAATGGATGGGAGGTGAAAAACTGTTTTTT
-,TRBV9,-,TRBJ2-1,CASSVGLLHEQFF,TGTGCCAGCAGCGTAGGACTATTGCATGAGCAGTTCTTC
-,TRBV7-9,-,TRBJ2-7,CASSPPTASYEQYF,TGTGCCAGCAGCCCGCCGACAGCCTCCTACGAGCAGTACTTC
-,TRBV9,TRBD2,TRBJ2-2,CASSPSGGSLNTGELFF,TGTGCCAGCAGCCCGAGCGGGGGATCCTTAAACACCGGGGAGCTGTTTTTT
-,TRBV28,TRBD1,TRBJ1-1,CASSLAGQGRRNTEAFF,TGTGCCAGCAGTTTAGCGGGACAGGGAAGAAGAAACACTGAAGCTTTCTTT
-,TRBV7-9,TRBD1,TRBJ2-4,CASSSLDRAHNIQYF,TGTGCCAGCAGCTCCTTAGACAGGGCTCATAACATTCAGTACTTC
-,TRBV19,TRBD1,TRBJ1-2,CASSVPLGQGATIYGYTF,TGTGCCAGTAGTGTACCTCTTGGGCAGGGGGCGACCATCTATGGCTACACCTTC
-,TRBV27,-,TRBJ1-4,CASRSRGAGEKLFF,TGTGCCAGCAGATCAAGGGGCGCAGGTGAAAAACTGTTTTTT
-,TRBV11-2,-,TRBJ2-1,CASSPASLASSYNEQFF,TGTGCCAGCAGCCCCGCCTCACTAGCTTCCTCCTACAATGAGCAGTTCTTC
-,TRBV6-5,TRBD2,TRBJ2-7,CASSWTSGRARNEQYF,TGTGCCAGCAGTTGGACTAGCGGGAGGGCTAGGAACGAGCAGTACTTC
-,TRBV5-4,-,TRBJ2-7,CASSFKGIDEQYF,TGTGCCAGCAGCTTCAAGGGGATAGACGAGCAGTACTTC
few,TRBV10-3,-,TRBJ1-1,CAISESPGVDTEAFF,TGTGCCATCAGTGAGTCGCCCGGGGTGGACACTGAAGCTTTCTTT
-,TRBV9,-,TRBJ1-1,CASSGDIGPTEAFF,TGTGCCAGCAGCGGGGACATCGGTCCCACTGAAGCTTTCTTT
-,TRBV30,-,TRBJ2-7,CAWSDGSGSYEQYF,TGTGCCTGGAGCGACGGGAGCGGGTCCTACGAGCAGTACTTC
-,TRBV5-1,-,TRBJ2-5,CASSPAGLETQYF,TGCGCCAGCAGCCCTGCCGGGTTAGAGACCCAGTACTTC
-,TRBV28,TRBD1,TRBJ2-3,CASSVPGQGTDTQYF,TGTGCCAGCAGTGTCCCGGGACAGGGCACAGATACGCAGTATTTT
-,TRBV7-6,-,TRBJ2-7,CASSYYSRHKYF,TGTGCCAGCAGCTACTACTCTAGGCATAAGTACTTC
-,TRBV28,TRBD2,TRBJ2-1,CASSQLAGDMRNEQFF,TGTGCCAGCAGTCAGCTAGCGGGAGATATGCGAAATGAGCAGTTCTTC
-,TRBV30,-,TRBJ2-7,CAWSFGRSLEQYF,TGTGCCTGGAGTTTTGGCCGATCCCTCGAGCAGTACTTC
-,TRBV5-1,-,TRBJ2-5,CASSLSSGETQYF,TGCGCCAGCAGCTTATCCAGCGGGGAGACCCAGTACTTC
-,TRBV28,-,TRBJ1-3,CASSVAGHSGNTIYF,TGTGCCAGCAGTGTAGCCGGTCACTCAGGAAACACCATATATTTT
-,TRBV2,-,TRBJ1-2,CASSDGGFNYGYTF,TGTGCCAGCAGTGACGGAGGATTTAACTATGGCTACACCTTC
-,TRBV4-2,TRBD2,TRBJ2-3,CASSQIIAGGVTDTQYF,TGTGCCAGCAGCCAGATCATAGCGGGGGGGGTCACAGATACGCAGTATTTT
-,TRBV5-4,-,TRBJ1-1,CASSPDSWVTEAFF,TGTGCCAGCAGCCCGGACAGTTGGGTCACTGAAGCTTTCTTT
-,TRBV5-1,TRBD1,TRBJ1-2,CASSRIGTANYGYTF,TGCGCCAGCAGCCGAATCGGGACAGCGAATTATGGCTACACCTTC
-,TRBV13,TRBD2,TRBJ2-1,CASSLSLFGSGIENEQFF,TGTGCCAGCAGCTTAAGCCTTTTTGGTAGCGGGATTGAGAATGAGCAGTTCTTC
once,TRBV14,TRBD1,TRBJ2-7,CASSLMDRGWVEQYF,TGTGCCAGCAGCCTAATGGACAGGGGGTGGGTCGAGCAGTACTTC
-,TRBV4-3,-,TRBJ1-2,CASSPRQTFYYGYTF,TGCGCCAGCAGCCCCCGACAGACTTTCTACTATGGCTACACCTTC
-,TRBV4-1,-,TRBJ1-2,CASSQDQSRGGGYTF,TGCGCCAGCAGCCAAGATCAATCGCGGGGTGGTGGCTACACCTTC
-,TRBV11-3,-,TRBJ2-7,CASQPGLVGDEQYF,TGTGCCAGCCAGCCGGGACTTGTAGGGGACGAGCAGTACTTC
-,TRBV10-3,-,TRBJ2-5,CATLQGYQETQYF,TGTGCCACGCTGCAGGGTTACCAAGAGACCCAGTACTTC
-,TRBV5-4,-,TRBJ2-7,CASSLDLDDYEQYF,TGTGCCAGCAGCTTGGACCTAGATGACTACGAGCAGTACTTC
-,TRBV28,-,TRBJ1-3,CASSLGGPQNTIYF,TGTGCCAGCAGCTTAGGAGGTCCTCAAAACACCATATATTTT
-,TRBV9,-,TRBJ1-2,CASSVAGGYEGYTF,TGTGCCAGCAGCGTAGCTGGCGGGTATGAAGGCTACACCTTC
-,TRBV7-2,TRBD2,TRBJ2-3,CASSWSFREVGTDTQYF,TGTGCCAGCAGTTGGAGCTTCCGGGAGGTGGGCACAGATACGCAGTATTTT
-,TRBV2,-,TRBJ1-2,CASTISRTDYGYTF,TGTGCCAGCACCATTTCCAGGACAGACTATGGCTACACCTTC
once,TRBV27,-,TRBJ1-1,CASSLQFRRAGTEAFF,TGTGCCAGCAGTCTTCAATTTAGGAGGGCGGGCACTGAAGCTTTCTTT
-,TRBV6-1,-,TRBJ2-5,CASSEWEVQETQYF,TGTGCCAGCAGTGAGTGGGAGGTACAAGAGACCCAGTACTTC
once,TRBV29-1,-,TRBJ2-7,CSVERTDSYEQYF,TGCAGCGTTGAGAGGACAGACTCCTACGAGCAGTACTTC
-,TRBV27,-,TRBJ2-7,CASTPPGDGSYEQYF,TGTGCCAGCACACCCCCGGGGGACGGCTCCTACGAGCAGTACTTC
-,TRBV27,-,TRBJ1-2,CASSLSPGPYGYTF,TGTGCCAGCAGTTTATCCCCAGGCCCCTATGGCTACACCTTC